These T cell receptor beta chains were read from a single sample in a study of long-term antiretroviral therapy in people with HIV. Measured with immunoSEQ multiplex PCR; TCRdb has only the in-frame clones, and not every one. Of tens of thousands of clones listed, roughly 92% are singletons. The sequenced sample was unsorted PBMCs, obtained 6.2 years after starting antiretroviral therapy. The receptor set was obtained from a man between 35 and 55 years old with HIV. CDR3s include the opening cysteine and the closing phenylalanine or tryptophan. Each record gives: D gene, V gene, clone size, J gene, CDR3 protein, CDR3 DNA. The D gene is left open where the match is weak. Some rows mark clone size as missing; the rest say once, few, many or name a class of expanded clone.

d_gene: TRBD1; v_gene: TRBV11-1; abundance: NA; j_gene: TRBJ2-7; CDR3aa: CASSPTGDEQYF; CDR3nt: TGTGCCAGCAGTCCGACAGGGGACGAGCAGTACTTC
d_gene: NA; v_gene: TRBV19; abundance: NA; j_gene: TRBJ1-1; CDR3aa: CASRSWALNTEAFF; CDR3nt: TGTGCCAGTAGAAGTTGGGCGTTGAACACTGAAGCTTTCTTT
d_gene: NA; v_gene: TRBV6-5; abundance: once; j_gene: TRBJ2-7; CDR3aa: CASSYRPVFNEQYF; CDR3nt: TGTGCCAGCAGTTATCGTCCCGTTTTCAACGAGCAGTACTTC
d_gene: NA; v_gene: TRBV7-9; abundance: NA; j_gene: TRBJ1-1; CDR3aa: CASSSIGAAEAFF; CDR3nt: TGTGCCAGCAGCTCCATAGGGGCAGCTGAAGCTTTCTTT
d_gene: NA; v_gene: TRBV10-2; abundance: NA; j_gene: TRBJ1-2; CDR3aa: CASSLEPGGSYTF; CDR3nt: TGCGCCAGCAGTCTAGAACCTGGAGGAAGCTACACCTTC
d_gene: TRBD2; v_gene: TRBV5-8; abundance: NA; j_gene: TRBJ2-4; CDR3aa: CASSSGLVLNIQYF; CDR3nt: TGTGCCAGCAGCTCGGGACTAGTTTTGAACATTCAGTACTTC
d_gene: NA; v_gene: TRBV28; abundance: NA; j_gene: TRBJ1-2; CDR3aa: CASSRPFGGRSENDGYTF; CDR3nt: TGTGCCAGCAGTCGACCTTTCGGGGGGCGGTCCGAAAATGATGGCTACACCTTC
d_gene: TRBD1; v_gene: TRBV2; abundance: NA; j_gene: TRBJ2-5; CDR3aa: CASRASDRGQETQYF; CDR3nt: TGTGCCAGCAGGGCTTCGGACAGGGGGCAGGAGACCCAGTACTTC
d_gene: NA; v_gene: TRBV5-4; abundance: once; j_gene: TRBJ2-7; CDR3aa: CASSAPRDGYYEQYF; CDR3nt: TGTGCCAGCAGCGCACCAAGGGACGGATACTACGAGCAGTACTTC
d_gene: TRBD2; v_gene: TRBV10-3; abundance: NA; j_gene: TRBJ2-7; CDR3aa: CASSESVGGSLYEQYF; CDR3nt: TGCGCCAGCAGTGAGTCGGTCGGCGGGAGTTTATACGAGCAGTACTTC
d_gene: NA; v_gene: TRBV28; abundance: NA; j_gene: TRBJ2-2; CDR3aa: CASSLNTGELFF; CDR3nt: TGTGCCAGCAGTTTGAACACCGGGGAGCTGTTTTTT
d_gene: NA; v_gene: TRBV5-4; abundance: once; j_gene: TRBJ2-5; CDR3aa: CASSGWAAQETQYF; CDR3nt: TGTGCCAGCAGCGGGTGGGCAGCCCAAGAGACCCAGTACTTC
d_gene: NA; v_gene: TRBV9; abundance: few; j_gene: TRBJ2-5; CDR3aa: CAVGHRAEETQYF; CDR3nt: TGTGCCGTGGGACACAGGGCCGAAGAGACCCAGTACTTC
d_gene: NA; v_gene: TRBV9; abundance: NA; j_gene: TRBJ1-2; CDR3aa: CASSVGTAPGYTF; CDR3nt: TGTGCCAGCAGCGTAGGGACAGCCCCGGGCTACACCTTC
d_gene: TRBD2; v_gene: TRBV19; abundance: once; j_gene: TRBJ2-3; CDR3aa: CASSPLFLAGETDTQYF; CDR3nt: TGTGCCAGTAGTCCCTTGTTTCTAGCGGGAGAGACAGATACGCAGTATTTT
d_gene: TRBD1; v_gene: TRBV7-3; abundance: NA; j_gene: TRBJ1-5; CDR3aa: CASSPTGTGGEPQHF; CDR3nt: TGTGCCAGCAGCCCAACCGGGACAGGGGGTGAGCCCCAGCATTTT
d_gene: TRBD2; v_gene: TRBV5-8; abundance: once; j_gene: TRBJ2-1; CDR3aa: CASSWGLAGGYNEQFF; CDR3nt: TGTGCCAGCAGCTGGGGACTAGCGGGAGGTTACAATGAGCAGTTCTTC
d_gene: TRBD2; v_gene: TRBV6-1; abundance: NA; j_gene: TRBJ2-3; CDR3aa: CASSRTGGQDTQYF; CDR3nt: TGTGCCAGCAGTCGGACGGGGGGGCAAGATACGCAGTATTTT
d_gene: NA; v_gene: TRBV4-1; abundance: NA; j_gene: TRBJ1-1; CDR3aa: CASSQNSRMNTEAFF; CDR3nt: TGCGCCAGCAGCCAAAATTCCCGGATGAACACTGAAGCTTTCTTT
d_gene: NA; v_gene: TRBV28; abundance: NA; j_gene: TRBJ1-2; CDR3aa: CASSLRSDYGYTF; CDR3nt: TGTGCCAGCAGTTTGAGGTCTGACTATGGCTACACCTTC
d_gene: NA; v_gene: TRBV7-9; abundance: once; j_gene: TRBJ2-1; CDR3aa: CASSLANTDGKGEQFF; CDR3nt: TGTGCCAGCAGCTTAGCTAACACGGATGGGAAAGGGGAGCAGTTCTTC
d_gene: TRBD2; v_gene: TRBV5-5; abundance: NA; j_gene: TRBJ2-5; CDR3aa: CASSRGVRLETQYF; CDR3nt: TGTGCCAGCAGCCGGGGGGTTAGGTTGGAGACCCAGTACTTC
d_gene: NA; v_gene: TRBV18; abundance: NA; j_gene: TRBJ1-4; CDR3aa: CASSSLLNEKLFF; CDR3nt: TGTGCCAGCTCATCCTTACTTAATGAAAAACTGTTTTTT
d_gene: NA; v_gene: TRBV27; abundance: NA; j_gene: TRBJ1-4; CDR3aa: CASSLAPSATNEKLFF; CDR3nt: TGTGCCAGCAGTCTGGCCCCGTCTGCAACTAATGAAAAACTGTTTTTT
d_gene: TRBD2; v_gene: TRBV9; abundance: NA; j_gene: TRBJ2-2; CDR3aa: CASSPPLGGAGAAWGTGELFF; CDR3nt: TGTGCCAGCAGCCCCCCCCTGGGTGGAGCGGGAGCCGCCTGGGGCACCGGGGAGCTGTTTTTT
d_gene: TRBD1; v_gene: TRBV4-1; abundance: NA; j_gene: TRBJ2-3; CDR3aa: CASSLLTGVSTDTQYF; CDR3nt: TGCGCCAGCAGCCTTCTAACAGGGGTGAGCACAGATACGCAGTATTTT
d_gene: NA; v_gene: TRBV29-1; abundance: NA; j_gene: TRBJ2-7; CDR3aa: CSVEGRGSYEQYF; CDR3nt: TGCAGCGTTGAAGGGCGGGGTAGCTACGAGCAGTACTTC
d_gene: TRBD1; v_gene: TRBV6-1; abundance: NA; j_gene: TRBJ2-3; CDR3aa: CASLGTGPWGYTQYF; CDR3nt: TGTGCCAGCCTTGGGACAGGGCCCTGGGGTTATACGCAGTATTTT